This passage covers 5 T cell receptor beta chains from one sample sequenced in a study of cytomegalovirus exposure and HLA in healthy donors. Assay used: immunoSEQ multiplex PCR; TCRdb lists only in-frame clones, some missing. This table has about 76,000 clones, about 95% appearing once. Material for sequencing was PBMCs. The receptors come from a young woman in good health and CMV-seropositive.

V usage is TRBV4-3 and J usage is TRBJ1-2; TRBD1 agrees at 8 bases. Trimming took 1 base from V and 4 from J; bases not matched to a gene: 8. The CDR3 covers 16 residues. Germline CDR1 and CDR2: LGHNA and YSLEER. The DNA for the CDR3 is TGCGCCAGCAGCCAAGCCCCACTCGACAGGGGCTATGGCTACACCTTC. Its protein product is CASSQAPLDRGYGYTF.

The chain carries TRBV19 and TRBJ2-7; 8 nucleotides match TRBD2. Germline V gene lookup returns CDR1 LNHDA and CDR2 SQIVND (reference sequence). The CDR3 extends over 16 amino acids. The V and J ends lost 5 bases and 1 base, in that order; junction bases with no gene match: 10. CDR3 amino acids: CASSGPSGSASYEQYF. CDR3 in DNA: TGTGCCAGTAGTGGACCCAGCGGGAGTGCTTCCTACGAGCAGTACTTC.

V gene TRBV5-4 combines with J gene TRBJ2-3; D is undetermined. CDR3 size: 14 residues. With 0 bases removed from V and 2 bases from J, the gap between germline ends came to 7 bases. Looked up from germline, CDR1 is SGHNT and CDR2 is YYREEE (reference sequence). CDR3 sequence reads: CASSLAQTTDTQYF. In nucleotides, the CDR3 is TGTGCCAGCAGCTTGGCACAAACCACAGATACGCAGTATTTT.

The chain recombines TRBV11-2 with TRBJ2-1; D might be TRBD2 (6 bases). This CDR3 region has 16 residues. Trimming took 3 bases from V and 8 from J, leaving 20 bases between them. In germline, CDR1 is SGHAT, CDR2 FQNNGV. CDR3 sequence reads: CASSFGPGGQVDEQFF. The CDR3 bases are TGTGCCAGCAGCTTCGGCCCTGGAGGGCAGGTCGATGAGCAGTTCTTC.

The gene calls are TRBV4-1 and TRBJ1-1, with D possibly matching TRBD1 (5 bases). Germline assignment: CDR1 MGHRA and CDR2 YSYEKL. V shed 4 bases and J shed 7 bases, with 22 bases lying between them. The CDR3 runs 16 residues. The CDR3 DNA sequence: TGCGCCAGCAGCCTGAGCCCCAAGAAGCCTCAGGGTGAAGCTTTCTTT. It translates to CASSLSPKKPQGEAFF.